One sample yielded the 23 T cell receptor beta chains listed below, sequenced in a study of response to subunit inactivated influenza vaccine (dated by TCRdb to between 2018 and 2020). Library construction relied on RT-PCR. The run used an Illumina HiSeq 2500. TCRdb trimmed public reads at Q25 via fastp, called clones via MiXCR and kept in-frame beta chains. Rows with a matching CDR3 protein are joined into one entry that keeps the most common DNA and genes. The sample data list 450,000 to 600,000 distinct CDR3 sequences, and 6% to 9% of these were observed just once. The top ten clones comprise around 12% of the sample. The specimen was PBMCs from blood, collected approximately 25 months after vaccination. The receptor set was obtained from a man in his fifties or sixties who received an inactivated influenza vaccine. Donor details come from another sample of the same person, matched by shared clones.

This clonotype was found a few times. The rearrangement uses TRBV15 and TRBJ2-7; no reliable D call. Trimming removed 2 bases at V and 3 bases at J, with 5 bases between. The CDR3 runs 12 residues. Germline-derived CDR1 and CDR2 are LNHNV and YYDKDF (reference sequence). CDR3 amino acids: CATSRSNYEQYF. CDR3 DNA sequence: TGTGCCACCAGCAGATCTAACTACGAGCAGTACTTC.

At least ten counts were recorded for this clonotype. The chain couples TRBV27 to TRBJ2-1; D is unclear. V was shortened by 5 bases and J by 6 bases, with 11 bases between the two germline ends. The CDR3 is 13 amino acids. Germline values: CDR1 MNHEY, CDR2 SMNVEV (reference sequence). The CDR3 region is CASSTGLSNEQFF. The CDR3 DNA reads TGTGCCAGCAGTACCGGGTTGTCCAATGAGCAGTTCTTC.

The gene calls are TRBV6-2 or TRBV6-3 and TRBJ2-7; TRBD2 matches 10 bases. V shed 2 bases and J 11 bases; nucleotides not matched to a gene: 9. This CDR3 has 14 amino acids. Looked up from germline, CDR1 is MNHEY and CDR2 is SVGEGT. CDR3 nucleotides: TGTGCCAGCAGTTACGGCCTAGCGGGGGAGTTAAAGTACTTC. This sequence encodes CASSYGLAGELKYF.

This clonotype showed up just a few times. The chain recombines TRBV27 with TRBJ2-1; 11 bases align to TRBD2. This CDR3 has 14 residues. Germline CDR1 and CDR2: MNHEY and SMNVEV (reference sequence). V was pared by 5 bases and J by 6 bases, with 3 bases of the junction left unmatched. CDR3 region: CASSGTSGSNEQFF. Here the CDR3 DNA reads TGTGCCAGCAGTGGGACTAGCGGCAGCAATGAGCAGTTCTTC.

This clonotype was observed many times. The chain is built from TRBV2 and TRBJ1-5, with D unclear. The V end was cut by 2 bases, the J end by 0 bases, with 11 bases between. The CDR3 consists of 16 residues. CDR1 is SNHLY and CDR2 is FYNNEI in the germline V gene. CDR3 sequence (DNA): TGTGCCAGCAGTGAATCCGGCAGCAATAGCAATCAGCCCCAGCATTTT. Its protein product is CASSESGSNSNQPQHF.

The gene calls are TRBV29-1 and TRBJ2-3, with D tentatively TRBD2 (6 bases). V lost 7 bases and J 3 bases, leaving 11 bases between the germline ends. CDR3 length: 12 amino acids. CDR1 and CDR2 (germline): SQVTM, ANQGSEA. CDR3 amino acids: CSGSAGTDTQYF. The CDR3 DNA sequence: TGCAGCGGCTCGGCGGGGACAGATACGCAGTATTTT.

This clonotype has only a few counts. This chain connects TRBV27 to TRBJ1-5; no firm D call. The CDR3 is 15 residues long. Looked up from germline, CDR1 is MNHEY and CDR2 is SMNVEV (reference sequence). V lost 2 bases and J lost 1, with 9 bases in between. CDR3 sequence (DNA): TGTGCCAGCAGTTTACCCCCAAGCAGCAATCAGCCCCAGCATTTT. It is translated as CASSLPPSSNQPQHF.

This clonotype was detected a few times. The chain carries TRBV7-9 and TRBJ2-7; the D gene is possibly TRBD1 (5 bases). V gave up 3 bases and J gave up 1 base, with 13 bases separating them. The CDR3 loop spans 15 amino acids. In germline, CDR1 is SEHNR, CDR2 FQNEAQ (reference sequence). Here the CDR3 reads CASSFSTESSYEQYF. The CDR3 DNA is TGTGCCAGCAGCTTCTCGACAGAGTCATCCTACGAGCAGTACTTC. Based on the CDR3 plus reference TRBV7-9 and TRBJ2-7, the full variable domain is DTGVSQNPRHKITKRGQNVTFRCDPISEHNRLYWYRQTLGQGPEFLTYFQNEAQLEKSRLLSDRFSAERPKGSFSTLEIQRTEQGDSAMYLCASSFSTESSYEQYFGPGTRLTVT.

This clonotype was recorded at least ten times. This chain connects TRBV5-1 to TRBJ2-2, with 7 bases lining up with TRBD2. The CDR3 is made up of 15 amino acids. The ends lost 4 bases at V and 7 bases at J; junction bases unmatched: 10. Germline V gene sequence: CDR1 SGHRS, CDR2 YFSETQ. The CDR3, as DNA: TGCGCCAGCAGCACCGGGACTAACAGTGTCGGGGAGCTGTTTTTT. Its protein is CASSTGTNSVGELFF.

A few counts support this clonotype. The genes are TRBV12-3 or TRBV12-4 and TRBJ2-1; a possible D gene is TRBD2 (6 bases). The length of the CDR3 is 16 residues. Trimming left V 6 bases short and J 2 bases short, with 17 bases between. The CDR3 DNA sequence: TGTGCCAGCAGCCCCCCCGGGGGTCTCACCTACAATGAGCAGTTCTTC. It yields the protein CASSPPGGLTYNEQFF.

This clonotype was detected a few times. For the CDR3, the DNA is TGCGCCAGCAGCCTTAGTCAAGACACTGAAGCTTTCTTT. Translation: CASSLSQDTEAFF. The chain is built from TRBV5-1 and TRBJ1-1, with no clear D. Germline CDR1 and CDR2: SGHRS and YFSETQ. V was cut by 4 bases and J by 3 bases, with 10 bases left in between. This CDR3 comprises 13 residues.

This chain uses TRBV6-2 or TRBV6-3 with TRBJ2-7, with D possibly matching TRBD1 (6 bases). CDR1 is MNHEY and CDR2 is SVGEGT in the germline V gene. V was clipped by 7 bases and J by 3 bases, with 13 bases between them. The CDR3 spans 13 residues. CDR3 in amino acids: CASTRARGYEQYF. CDR3 in DNA: TGTGCCAGCACCCGAGCCAGGGGCTACGAGCAGTACTTC.

This clonotype was seen repeatedly, ten times or more. J is TRBJ1-5 and V is TRBV12-3 or TRBV12-4, with 8 positions matching TRBD1. After removal of 6 bases from V and 7 bases from J, the junction contained 11 bases not matched to a gene. The CDR3 has 15 residues. The chain's CDR3 is CASRRRGTGGQPQHF. The CDR3 DNA is TGTGCCAGCAGACGTCGGGGGACAGGAGGACAGCCCCAGCATTTT.

There are many counts of this clonotype. The J gene is TRBJ2-7, the V gene TRBV12-3 or TRBV12-4; 10 bases are shared with TRBD1. V dropped 6 bases and J dropped 6; count of bases not matched to a gene: 8. This CDR3 is 14 amino acids long. The CDR3 region has the DNA TGTGCCAGCAGGCCGGGACAGGGGTCCCGCGAGCAGTACTTC. Translated: CASRPGQGSREQYF.

This chain connects TRBV9 to TRBJ2-1; 7 bases agree with TRBD2. The CDR3 totals 15 residues. J was trimmed by 2 bases and V by 2 bases; bases with no gene match: 4. CDR1 is SGDLS, CDR2 YYNGEE, per germline. This chain's CDR3 is CASSVRDYAYNEQFF. The CDR3, as DNA: TGTGCCAGCAGCGTTAGGGACTACGCCTACAATGAGCAGTTCTTC. Combining the CDR3 with reference TRBV9 and TRBJ2-1 gives the whole variable domain DSGVTQTPKHLITATGQRVTLRCSPRSGDLSVYWYQQSLDQGLQFLIQYYNGEERAKGNILERFSAQQFPDLHSELNLSSLELGDSALYFCASSVRDYAYNEQFFGPGTRLTVL.

This clonotype was counted between two and nine times. The CDR3 DNA sequence: TGTGCCAGCAGCTTAGGGGCGAGAACGGGACAGCCCCAGCATTTT. Amino acids: CASSLGARTGQPQHF. The V gene is TRBV5-5, the J gene TRBJ1-5; TRBD1 is a possible D gene (5 bases). Trimming took off 2 bases at V and 7 bases at J, with 16 bases between the two ends. From germline, CDR1 is SGHKS and CDR2 YYEKEE (reference sequence). The CDR3 totals 15 residues.

This clonotype was seen repeatedly, ten times or more. As DNA, the CDR3 is TGTGCCAGCAGGGGACAGCACAATCAGCCCCAGCATTTT. It encodes CASRGQHNQPQHF. The chain employs TRBV6-1 and TRBJ1-5; 7 nucleotides agree with TRBD1. Unmatched junction bases numbered 2, after V lost 6 bases and J lost 3 bases. CDR3 length: 13 amino acids. Germline assignment: CDR1 MNHNS and CDR2 SASEGT.

The chain recombines TRBV20-1 with TRBJ2-1, with 9 positions matching TRBD2. Trimming removed 1 base from V and 6 bases from J; junction bases left unmatched: 4. Germline CDR1 and CDR2: DFQATT and SNEGSKA (reference sequence). The CDR3 spans 14 residues. The CDR3 loop reads CSARVSGSGNEQFF. The CDR3 DNA sequence: TGCAGTGCTAGAGTTAGCGGGAGTGGCAATGAGCAGTTCTTC.

The chain carries TRBV2 and TRBJ1-4; D not certain. This CDR3 has 12 residues. Between the trimmed V and J ends, which lost 11 bases and 6 bases, there was a span of 13 bases. Per the germline V gene, CDR1 is SNHLY and CDR2 is FYNNEI. CDR3 sequence: CAGAGEDEKLFF. CDR3 bases: TGTGCCGGCGCGGGAGAAGATGAAAAACTGTTTTTT.

The chain couples TRBV10-3 to TRBJ1-1, with D hard to call. The CDR3 runs 14 residues. The germline gives CDR1 ENHRY, CDR2 SYGVKD. Trimming cost V 2 bases and J 2 bases, with 9 bases left between them. The CDR3 DNA reads as TGTGCCATCAGTGAGAGGCGGGAAAACACTGAAGCTTTCTTT. Translated: CAISERRENTEAFF.

The chain combines TRBV9 with TRBJ2-3; no clear D. The germline gives CDR1 SGDLS, CDR2 YYNGEE. The CDR3 is 14 amino acids. The V end was cut by 4 bases, the J end by 3 bases, with 12 bases between. CDR3 coding DNA: TGTGCCAGCAGCAGCACTTACGGTACAGATACGCAGTATTTT. Translation gives CASSSTYGTDTQYF.

This clonotype was detected a few times. The chain is built from TRBV9 and TRBJ1-2; D gene ambiguous. The CDR3 spans 14 residues. Between the trimmed V and J ends, which lost 0 bases and 2 bases, there was a span of 8 bases. CDR1 is SGDLS, CDR2 YYNGEE, per germline. In nucleotides, the CDR3 is TGTGCCAGCAGCGTAGGTGGCAGCAACTATGGCTACACCTTC. Its translation is CASSVGGSNYGYTF.

This clonotype has only a few counts. The chain combines TRBV7-8 with TRBJ2-1; D is possibly TRBD2 (5 bases). Per the germline V gene, CDR1 is SGHVS and CDR2 is FQNEAQ. The CDR3 has 15 residues. V was clipped by 0 bases and J by 4 bases, with 10 bases between them. CDR3 loop: CASSLARGGYNEQFF. In DNA, the CDR3 is TGTGCCAGCAGCTTAGCGCGCGGAGGATACAATGAGCAGTTCTTC.